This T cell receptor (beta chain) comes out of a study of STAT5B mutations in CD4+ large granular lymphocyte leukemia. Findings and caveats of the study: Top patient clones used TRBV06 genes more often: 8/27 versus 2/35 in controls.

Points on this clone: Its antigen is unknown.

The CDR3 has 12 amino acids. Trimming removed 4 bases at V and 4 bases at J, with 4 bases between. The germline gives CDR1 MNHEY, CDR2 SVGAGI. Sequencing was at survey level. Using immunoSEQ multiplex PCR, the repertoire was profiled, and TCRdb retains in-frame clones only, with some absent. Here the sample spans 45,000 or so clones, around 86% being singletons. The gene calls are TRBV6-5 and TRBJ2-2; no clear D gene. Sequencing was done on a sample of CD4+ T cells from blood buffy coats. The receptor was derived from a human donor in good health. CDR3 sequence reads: CASSSSTGELFF. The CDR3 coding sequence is TGTGCCAGCAGTTCCTCCACCGGGGAGCTGTTTTTT.